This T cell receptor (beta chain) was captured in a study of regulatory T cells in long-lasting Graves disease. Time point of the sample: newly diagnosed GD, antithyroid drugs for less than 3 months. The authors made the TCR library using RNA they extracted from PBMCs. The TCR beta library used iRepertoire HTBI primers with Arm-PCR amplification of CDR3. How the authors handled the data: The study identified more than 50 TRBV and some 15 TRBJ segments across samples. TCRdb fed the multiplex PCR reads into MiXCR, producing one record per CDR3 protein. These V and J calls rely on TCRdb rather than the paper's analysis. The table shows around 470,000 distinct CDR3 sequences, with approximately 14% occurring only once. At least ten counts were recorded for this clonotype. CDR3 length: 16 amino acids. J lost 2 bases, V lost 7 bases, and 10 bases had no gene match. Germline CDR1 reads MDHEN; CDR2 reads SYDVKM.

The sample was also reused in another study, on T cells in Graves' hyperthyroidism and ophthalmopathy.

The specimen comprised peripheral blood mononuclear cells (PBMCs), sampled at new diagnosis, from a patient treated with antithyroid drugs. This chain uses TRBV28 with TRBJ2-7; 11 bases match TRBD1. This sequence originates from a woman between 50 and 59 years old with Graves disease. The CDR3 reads CASTEGGQGVPYEQYF. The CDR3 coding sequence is TGTGCCAGCACCGAAGGGGGACAGGGGGTTCCCTACGAGCAGTACTTC. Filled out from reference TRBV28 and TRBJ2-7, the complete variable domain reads DVKVTQSSRYLVKRTGEKVFLECVQDMDHENMFWYRQDPGLGLRLIYFSYDVKMKEKGDIPEGYSVSREKKERFSLILESASTNQTSMYLCASTEGGQGVPYEQYFGPGTRLTVT.